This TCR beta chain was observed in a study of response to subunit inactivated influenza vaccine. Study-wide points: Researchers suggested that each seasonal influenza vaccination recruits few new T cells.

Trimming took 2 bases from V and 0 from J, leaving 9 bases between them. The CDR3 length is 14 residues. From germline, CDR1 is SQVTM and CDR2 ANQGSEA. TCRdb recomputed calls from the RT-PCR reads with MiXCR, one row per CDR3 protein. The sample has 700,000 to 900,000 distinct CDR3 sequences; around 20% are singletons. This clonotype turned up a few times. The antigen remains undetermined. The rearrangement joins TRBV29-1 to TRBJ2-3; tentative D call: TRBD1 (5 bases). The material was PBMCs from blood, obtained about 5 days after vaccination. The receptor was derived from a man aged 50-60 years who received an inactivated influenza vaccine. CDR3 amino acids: CSVETAGSTDTQYF. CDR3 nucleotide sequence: TGCAGCGTTGAAACGGCAGGGAGCACAGATACGCAGTATTTT.